These 21 T cell receptor beta chains originate from one sample sequenced in a study of shared clonotypes between healthy human individuals. The protocol was immunoSEQ multiplex PCR, while the TCRdb copy is restricted to in-frame clones and leaves out a portion. The sample yields over a million clones, more than 95% seen once. The sequenced sample consisted of naive CD4+ T cells sorted from blood. The subset: CD45RA+ positively selected. The source is a man aged 30 to 39 in good health.

The J gene is TRBJ1-2, the V gene TRBV27; D not certain. This CDR3 comprises 13 residues. Trimming left V 2 bases short and J 5 bases short, with 9 bases between. Germline CDR1 MNHEY, CDR2 SMNVEV (reference sequence). The CDR3 DNA follows: TGTGCCAGCAGTTTAAGGGTCGGTTATGGCTACACCTTC. Its translation is CASSLRVGYGYTF.

J is TRBJ2-5 and V is TRBV28; 9 bases match TRBD1. CDR3 length: 15 amino acids. Germline V lookup: CDR1 MDHEN, CDR2 SYDVKM. The ends lost 6 bases at V and 5 bases at J; junction bases unmatched: 10. The CDR3 region is CASSLDRGRGETQYF. The CDR3 region has the DNA TGTGCCAGCAGCCTGGACAGGGGCCGGGGGGAGACCCAGTACTTC.

The CDR3 DNA follows: TGTGCCAGCAGCGTACGAGGGGACAAGAATTCCAATGAGCAGTTCTTC. Its translation: CASSVRGDKNSNEQFF. The chain recombines TRBV9 with TRBJ2-1; perhaps TRBD1 as D (6 bases). The CDR3 covers 16 residues. Deletions cut 1 base from V and 6 bases from J, with 17 bases between. Germline CDR1 SGDLS, CDR2 YYNGEE.

This rearrangement joins TRBV10-1 to TRBJ2-2; 8 bases are a match to TRBD1. The CDR3 has 14 residues. V shed 6 bases, J shed 3 bases, and the junction held 3 bases outside the gene matches. The germline CDR1 and CDR2 sequences are WNHNN and SYGVQD (reference sequence). The CDR3 sequence: CASSRGLDTGELFF. The DNA for the CDR3 is TGCGCCAGCAGCAGGGGGCTGGACACCGGGGAGCTGTTTTTT.

This chain uses TRBV4-3 with TRBJ2-1; a possible D gene is TRBD2 (6 bases). The CDR3 is 16 amino acids. V dropped 6 bases and J dropped 3 bases, with 18 bases sitting between them. The germline V gene has CDR1 LGHNA and CDR2 YSLEER. The CDR3 region is CASSQQTGVDYNEQFF. In DNA, the CDR3 is TGCGCCAGCAGTCAACAGACGGGAGTGGACTACAATGAGCAGTTCTTC.

The chain recombines TRBV28 with TRBJ1-2; the D is unclear. Looked up from germline, CDR1 is MDHEN and CDR2 is SYDVKM. CDR3 size: 13 residues. V was shortened by 6 bases and J by 4 bases, with 12 bases between the two germline ends. The CDR3 bases are TGTGCCAGCAGACGCTACGGTTTCTATGGCTACACCTTC. This sequence encodes CASRRYGFYGYTF.

This rearrangement joins TRBV19 to TRBJ1-2, with a tentative D call TRBD1 (5 bases). There are 13 residues in the CDR3. Germline values: CDR1 LNHDA, CDR2 SQIVND (reference sequence). With 5 bases removed from V and 6 bases from J, the gap between germline ends came to 13 bases. In DNA form, the CDR3 reads TGTGCCAGTAGTGCCTACCGGGACCATGGCTACACCTTC. This sequence encodes CASSAYRDHGYTF.

The chain couples TRBV11-3 to TRBJ2-1; 8 positions match TRBD1. V shed 3 bases and J 2 bases; nucleotides not matched to a gene: 6. The germline gives CDR1 SGHNT, CDR2 YENEEA. The CDR3 is 16 residues long. The CDR3, as DNA: TGTGCCAGCAGCTTTGGAGGGGGACAGGCCTACAATGAGCAGTTCTTC. Translated, it gives CASSFGGGQAYNEQFF.

The genes are TRBV7-9 and TRBJ2-7; TRBD1 matches 7 bases. V shed 0 bases, J shed 1 base, and the junction held 6 bases outside the gene matches. Germline V gives CDR1 SEHNR, CDR2 FQNEAQ (reference sequence). The length of the CDR3 is 16 residues. The chain's CDR3 is CASSLAAGTVSYEQYF. CDR3 DNA sequence: TGTGCCAGCAGCTTAGCGGCAGGGACAGTTTCCTACGAGCAGTACTTC.

V usage is TRBV10-3 and J usage is TRBJ1-3; D is perhaps TRBD1 (5 bases). This CDR3 is 12 amino acids long. Trimming pared 8 bases from V and 4 bases from J, leaving 9 bases between. Per the germline V gene, CDR1 is ENHRY and CDR2 is SYGVKD. The CDR3 reads CAIGTVGNTIYF. The DNA of the CDR3 is TGTGCCATCGGGACGGTGGGAAACACCATATATTTT.

The rearrangement uses TRBV5-4 and TRBJ2-2; weak D call: TRBD2 (6 bases). Trimming took off 6 bases at V and 6 bases at J, with 15 bases between the two ends. The CDR3 length is 14 residues. The germline gives CDR1 SGHNT, CDR2 YYREEE (reference sequence). CDR3: CASKLTGESGELFF. CDR3 bases: TGTGCCAGCAAATTAACGGGGGAATCCGGGGAGCTGTTTTTT. Complete variable domain (other parts from reference TRBV5-4 and TRBJ2-2): ETGVTQSPTHLIKTRGQQVTLRCSSQSGHNTVSWYQQALGQGPQFIFQYYREEENGRGNFPPRFSGLQFPNYSSELNVNALELDDSALYLCASKLTGESGELFFGEGSRLTVL.

This rearrangement joins TRBV11-3 to TRBJ2-3; TRBD2 matches at 10 bases. V lost 3 bases and J lost 3; bases outside the gene matches: 3. The germline gives CDR1 SGHNT, CDR2 YENEEA. The CDR3 runs 15 residues. CDR3 coding DNA: TGTGCCAGCAGCTTTTCTAGCGGGAGAACAGATACGCAGTATTTT. Translated: CASSFSSGRTDTQYF.

Comment on this clone: Compared with germline, one end of the junction differs, possibly owing to a read error. The V gene is TRBV7-2, the J gene TRBJ2-1; a possible D gene is TRBD1 (6 bases). The germline gives CDR1 SGHTA, CDR2 FQGNSA. This CDR3 is built from 14 residues. This CDR3 is CASSHQSARGKQFF. Written as DNA, the CDR3 is TGCGCCAGCAGCCATCAATCCGCGAGGGGGAAGCAGTTCTTC.

The chain couples TRBV10-3 to TRBJ1-5, with D possibly being TRBD1 (5 bases). The germline CDR1 and CDR2 sequences are ENHRY and SYGVKD. V lost 11 bases and J lost 0, with 20 bases in between. The CDR3 totals 16 residues. The CDR3 bases are TGTGCCGCCGGCAGACGGGGGTCGTATAGCAATCAGCCCCAGCATTTT. Its translation: CAAGRRGSYSNQPQHF.

The rearrangement links TRBV5-4 to TRBJ2-1, with 7 nucleotides matching TRBD2. Germline V gene sequence: CDR1 SGHNT, CDR2 YYREEE (reference sequence). V lost 8 bases to trimming and J lost 2 bases; unmatched junction nucleotides: 4. The length of the CDR3 is 13 residues. The CDR3 protein is CARAGVTYNEQFF. CDR3 coding DNA: TGTGCCAGGGCGGGAGTAACCTACAATGAGCAGTTCTTC.

The CDR3 DNA is TGTGCCAGCAGTCCTCAGGGGGCACGGAATGGCTACACCTTC. It codes for CASSPQGARNGYTF. The chain employs TRBV6-5 and TRBJ1-2; 8 bases map to TRBD1. Per the germline V gene, CDR1 is MNHEY and CDR2 is SVGAGI. With 5 bases clipped from V and 6 bases from J, the junction kept 8 bases outside the gene matches. This CDR3 has 14 amino acids.

This sequence joins TRBV7-3 and TRBJ2-6; TRBD1 might be the D (5 bases). This CDR3 region has 15 residues. Germline V CDR1 and CDR2: SGHTA, FQGTGA. Trimming stripped 5 bases from V and 1 base from J, with 9 bases between. The chain's CDR3 is CASSVQGSGANVLTF. CDR3 DNA sequence: TGTGCCAGCAGCGTCCAGGGATCTGGGGCCAACGTCCTGACTTTC.

V usage is TRBV6-5 and J usage is TRBJ1-4; D ambiguous. CDR1 and CDR2 (germline): MNHEY, SVGAGI. V lost 7 bases and J 2 bases, leaving 8 bases between the germline ends. CDR3 length: 13 amino acids. CDR3 sequence: CASKGSTNEKLFF. CDR3 coding DNA: TGTGCCAGCAAGGGCTCGACTAATGAAAAACTGTTTTTT.

The chain has TRBV5-4 and TRBJ2-5; tentative D call: TRBD1 (6 bases). The V end lost 2 bases, the J end lost 3 bases, and 14 bases lay between the germline ends. CDR1 is SGHNT and CDR2 is YYREEE in the germline V gene (reference sequence). The CDR3 sequence is 15 residues long. The DNA of the CDR3 is TGTGCCAGCAGCTTTCCTCATAGGACAGAAGAGACCCAGTACTTC. Residues: CASSFPHRTEETQYF.

This rearrangement joins TRBV29-1 to TRBJ2-6; 8 nucleotides match TRBD1. This CDR3 is 14 amino acids long. V lost 4 bases to trimming and J lost 4 bases; unmatched junction nucleotides: 3. Germline assignment: CDR1 SQVTM and CDR2 ANQGSEA. DNA for the CDR3: TGCAGCGTTGGGACAGGGCCCGGGGCCAACGTCCTGACTTTC. Protein sequence: CSVGTGPGANVLTF.

The rearrangement links TRBV7-2 to TRBJ2-2, with 7 bases identical to TRBD2. The CDR3 runs 16 residues. The ends lost 1 base at V and 6 bases at J; junction bases unmatched: 8. Germline CDR1 is SGHTA and CDR2 is FQGNSA. For the CDR3, the DNA is TGTGCCAGCAGCTTAGATCCGGGAGGTAGTCCCGGGGAGCTGTTTTTT. Its protein product is CASSLDPGGSPGELFF.